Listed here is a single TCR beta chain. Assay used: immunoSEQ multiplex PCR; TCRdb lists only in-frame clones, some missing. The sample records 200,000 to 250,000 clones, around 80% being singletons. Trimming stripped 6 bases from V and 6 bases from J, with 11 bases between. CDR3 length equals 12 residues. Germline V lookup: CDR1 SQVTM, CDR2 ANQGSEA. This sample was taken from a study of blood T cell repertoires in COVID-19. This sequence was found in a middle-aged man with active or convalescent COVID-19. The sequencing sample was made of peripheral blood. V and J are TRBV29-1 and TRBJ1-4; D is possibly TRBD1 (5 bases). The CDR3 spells CSVWGGDEKLFF. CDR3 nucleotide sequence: TGCAGCGTGTGGGGGGGAGATGAAAAACTGTTTTTT.